Below are 30 T cell receptor beta chains sequenced from a single sample in a study of blood T cells in healthy people across ages. Primed by a sample-barcoded 5' primer and a J-beta primer mix, a second PCR proceeded for roughly 7 to 12 cycles. TCRdb recomputed calls from the 5' RACE reads with MiXCR, one row per CDR3 protein. The sample carries about 900,000 distinct CDR3 sequences, around 62% recorded once. Sequenced sample: blood. The receptors stem from a man aged 25-45 years in good health.

This chain links TRBV12-3 or TRBV12-4 with TRBJ1-1; perhaps TRBD1 as D (5 bases). Trimming cost V 6 bases and J 0 bases, with 14 bases left between them. The CDR3 spans 15 residues. The CDR3 spells CASSRRQNMNTEAFF. CDR3 coding DNA: TGTGCCAGCAGCCGCCGACAGAACATGAACACTGAAGCTTTCTTT.

In this sample, this clonotype turned up a few times. A read error may account for a junction end that differs from germline. V is TRBV6-2 or TRBV6-3 and J is TRBJ2-5, with D unresolved. Germline CDR1 is MNHEY and CDR2 is SVGEGT. The CDR3 is made up of 13 amino acids. CDR3 coding DNA: TGTGCCAGCAGTGACTCGAACCGAGAGACCCAGTACTTC. Translated, it gives CASSDSNRETQYF.

Ten or more counts support this clonotype. The chain recombines TRBV20-1 with TRBJ2-1; D is possibly TRBD1 (5 bases). CDR3 size: 16 residues. Trimming removed 6 bases at V and 0 bases at J, with 18 bases between. CDR1 and CDR2 from the germline V gene are DFQATT and SNEGSKA (reference sequence). The CDR3 nucleotides are TGCAGTGCCTTTTCAGGGTCCAGTTACTCCTACAATGAGCAGTTCTTC. This sequence encodes CSAFSGSSYSYNEQFF.

The genes are TRBV29-1 and TRBJ2-6; tentatively, D is TRBD2 (5 bases). The germline V gene encodes CDR1 SQVTM and CDR2 ANQGSEA. This CDR3 contains 15 residues. Trimming removed 2 bases from V and 0 bases from J, with 8 bases in between. For the CDR3, the DNA is TGCAGCGTTGAACTTGAGGGCTCTGGGGCCAACGTCCTGACTTTC. Its translation is CSVELEGSGANVLTF.

The chain joins TRBV7-2 to TRBJ2-1; TRBD2 agrees at 9 bases. This CDR3 comprises 16 residues. The ends lost 3 bases at V and 6 bases at J; junction bases unmatched: 9. Germline V gene sequence: CDR1 SGHTA, CDR2 FQGNSA. DNA of the CDR3: TGTGCCAGCAGCTTGGCGGGGGGGCTTAAGGGCAATGAGCAGTTCTTC. It is translated as CASSLAGGLKGNEQFF.

This clonotype was detected many times. The genes are TRBV7-2 and TRBJ2-3, with TRBD2 as a possible D gene (5 bases). With 2 bases removed from V and 1 base from J, the gap between germline ends came to 10 bases. This CDR3 has 15 residues. Germline V gene data show CDR1 as SGHTA and CDR2 as FQGNSA. In DNA form, the CDR3 reads TGTGCCAGCAGCTTAAAGATCGGGGGCACAGATACGCAGTATTTT. It yields the protein CASSLKIGGTDTQYF.

The sample holds a few counts of this clonotype. The chain couples TRBV6-7 to TRBJ2-5; 9 nucleotides align to TRBD2. TRBV6-7 is designated an ORF whose function remains uncertain. The V gene end was trimmed by 0 bases and the J gene end by 2 bases; junction bases not matched to a gene: 7. The CDR3 is 17 amino acids. CDR3 sequence: CASSYSPSGVNQETQYF. In nucleotides, the CDR3 is TGTGCCAGCAGTTACTCCCCTAGCGGGGTAAATCAAGAGACCCAGTACTTC.

The V call is TRBV20-1, the J call TRBJ1-2; D is possibly TRBD1 (5 bases). The CDR3 totals 15 residues. Germline V gene sequence: CDR1 DFQATT, CDR2 SNEGSKA (reference sequence). V lost 0 bases, J lost 0 bases, and 11 bases lay in between. Here the CDR3 DNA reads TGCAGTGCTAGAGATCTAGGGGAGACTAACTATGGCTACACCTTC. This encodes CSARDLGETNYGYTF.

This clonotype was seen more than once but under ten times. A much more abundant neighbour one base away suggests this may be a read error. The CDR3 DNA reads as TGTGCCAGCAGCCGGAGTCTCAATGAGCAGTACTTC. It yields the protein CASSRSLNEQYF. The chain combines TRBV5-4 with TRBJ2-1; D gene ambiguous. The end of the DNA aligns better with TRBJ2-7, so the J call may be wrong. Germline V gene lookup returns CDR1 SGHNT and CDR2 YYREEE (reference sequence). This CDR3 contains 12 residues.

Only one count was recorded for this clonotype. J is TRBJ2-1 and V is TRBV19; weak D call: TRBD1 (6 bases). The CDR3 spans 15 residues. Per germline, CDR1 LNHDA and CDR2 SQIVND (reference sequence). V lost 4 bases and J lost 7, with 17 bases in between. The CDR3 protein is CASSRGDRPMNEQFF. CDR3 DNA sequence: TGTGCCAGTAGTAGGGGTGACAGGCCCATGAATGAGCAGTTCTTC.

The V and J genes are TRBV7-8 and TRBJ2-3; D is undetermined. This CDR3 is 12 amino acids long. Germline CDR1 reads SGHVS; CDR2 reads FQNEAQ. V was trimmed by 3 bases and J by 9 bases, leaving 10 bases between them. Written as DNA, the CDR3 is TGTGCCAGCAGCTTCGAACGTGGGACGCAGTATTTT. Encoded protein: CASSFERGTQYF. Based on the CDR3 plus reference TRBV7-8 and TRBJ2-3, the full variable domain is GAGVSQSPRYKVAKRGQDVALRCDPISGHVSLFWYQQALGQGPEFLTYFQNEAQLDKSGLPSDRFFAERPEGSVSTLKIQRTQQEDSAVYLCASSFERGTQYFGPGTRLTVL.

This chain's CDR3 is CASSLEGGGTGGQETQYF. In DNA form, the CDR3 reads TGTGCCAGCAGTTTAGAAGGGGGGGGGACAGGGGGTCAAGAGACCCAGTACTTC. V usage is TRBV12-3 or TRBV12-4 and J usage is TRBJ2-7, with TRBD1 matching 11 bases. TRBJ2-5 matches the DNA end more closely, so the J call is doubtful. CDR3 length: 18 residues.

This clonotype was seen just once. The rearrangement uses TRBV20-1 and TRBJ2-7; 9 bases are a match to TRBD1. The trim removed 6 bases at V and 5 bases at J, leaving 11 bases unmatched. The germline gives CDR1 DFQATT, CDR2 SNEGSKA (reference sequence). This CDR3 comprises 14 residues. For the CDR3, the DNA is TGCAGTGCCGGGCGGGACAGGGATTTCAACGAGCAGTACTTC. Amino acid sequence: CSAGRDRDFNEQYF.

The chain recombines TRBV27 with TRBJ2-5; D call uncertain. The last part of the DNA fits TRBJ2-7 better; the J call may be wrong. CDR1 is MNHEY, CDR2 SMNVEV, per germline (reference sequence). The CDR3 sequence is 14 residues long. The CDR3 sequence is CASTPYSGSDEQYF. As DNA, the CDR3 is TGTGCCAGCACTCCTTATTCCGGGTCCGACGAGCAGTACTTC.

The chain's CDR3 is CASSWDGSNEKLFF. The DNA for the CDR3 is TGCGCCAGCAGCTGGGACGGCTCTAATGAAAAACTGTTTTTT. This sequence joins TRBV5-1 and TRBJ1-4; maybe TRBD1 (5 bases). In germline, CDR1 is SGHRS, CDR2 YFSETQ. The CDR3 loop spans 14 amino acids. V shed 3 bases and J shed 3 bases, with 9 bases lying between them.

The chain joins TRBV27 to TRBJ2-1, with 15 bases identical to TRBD2. Germline V gene sequence: CDR1 MNHEY, CDR2 SMNVEV (reference sequence). V was pared by 6 bases and J by 0 bases, with 9 bases of the junction left unmatched. The CDR3 extends over 19 amino acids. The CDR3, as DNA: TGTGCCAGCAGCCTGGGACTAGCGGGGGGTCAGAGCTCCTACAATGAGCAGTTCTTC. This encodes CASSLGLAGGQSSYNEQFF.

The chain has TRBV12-3 or TRBV12-4 and TRBJ1-1, with 7 bases matching TRBD1. The V gene end was trimmed by 5 bases and the J gene end by 11 bases; junction bases not matched to a gene: 8. This CDR3 has 12 residues. CDR3 sequence reads: CASSLGQAVAFF. The CDR3 DNA reads TGTGCCAGCAGTCTTGGACAGGCCGTGGCTTTCTTT.

This clonotype was picked up a small number of times. The V and J genes are TRBV12-3 or TRBV12-4 and TRBJ2-5; D gene uncertain. This CDR3 has 13 residues. The V end was cut by 7 bases, the J end by 2 bases, with 11 bases between. The CDR3 DNA is TGTGCCAGCATACAAGCGAGACAAGAGACCCAGTACTTC. It translates to CASIQARQETQYF.

V usage is TRBV3-1 and J usage is TRBJ1-5; 8 bases agree with TRBD1. This CDR3 spans 14 amino acids. From germline, CDR1 is LGHDT and CDR2 YNNKEL (reference sequence). J lost 0 bases, V lost 6 bases, and 1 base had no gene match. The CDR3 DNA follows: TGTGCCAGCAGTCAGGGGGCTAGCAATCAGCCCCAGCATTTT. Translation: CASSQGASNQPQHF.

This clonotype was counted a few times. The chain joins TRBV6-5 to TRBJ1-2; TRBD1 matches at 12 bases. The V gene end was trimmed by 6 bases and the J gene end by 7 bases; junction bases not matched to a gene: 6. Germline assignment: CDR1 MNHEY and CDR2 SVGAGI. The CDR3 length is 14 residues. In DNA form, the CDR3 reads TGTGCCAGCAGACCGGGACAGGGGGCAGGTGGCTACACCTTC. It is translated as CASRPGQGAGGYTF.

The V and J genes are TRBV10-3 and TRBJ2-1; 11 bases match TRBD2. The CDR3 sequence is 16 residues long. Trimming cost V 3 bases and J 7 bases; bases outside gene matches: 8. Per the germline V gene, CDR1 is ENHRY and CDR2 is SYGVKD. The CDR3 DNA is TGTGCCATCAGTGACTTAGCGGGGGGGCCGGGTAATGAGCAGTTCTTC. It is translated as CAISDLAGGPGNEQFF.

The chain couples TRBV20-1 to TRBJ2-3; weak D call: TRBD2 (6 bases). The germline V gene has CDR1 DFQATT and CDR2 SNEGSKA (reference sequence). The length of the CDR3 is 14 residues. V was trimmed by 0 bases and J by 7 bases, leaving 14 bases between them. The CDR3 DNA is TGCAGTGCTAGAGAGTGGGCTAGCGTACATACGCAGTATTTT. It is translated as CSAREWASVHTQYF.

The chain links TRBV6-1 to TRBJ1-5, with 8 bases aligning to TRBD1. CDR1 MNHNS and CDR2 SASEGT come from the germline V gene. V was pared by 8 bases and J by 0 bases, with 12 bases of the junction left unmatched. The CDR3 has 17 residues. The CDR3 coding sequence is TGTGCCAGCGGACCCACAGGGGGTGGGTATAGCAATCAGCCCCAGCATTTT. Translating gives CASGPTGGGYSNQPQHF.

This clonotype was observed a handful of times. It may be a read error: a sequence one base away is much more abundant. The chain carries TRBV29-1 and TRBJ2-1, with 9 bases lining up with TRBD2. Germline trimming cut 1 base from V and 7 bases from J; bases unmatched to any gene: 5. The CDR3 extends over 14 amino acids. Germline assignment: CDR1 SQVTM and CDR2 ANQGSEA. The CDR3 DNA sequence: TGCAGCGTTGAAGTTAGCGGGGGTGGGAATGAGCAGTTCTTC. Protein product: CSVEVSGGGNEQFF.

J is TRBJ2-3 and V is TRBV9; D is unclear. Per germline, CDR1 SGDLS and CDR2 YYNGEE. The V gene lost 0 bases and the J gene lost 0 bases, with 8 bases spanning the gap. This CDR3 is 15 amino acids long. Here the CDR3 DNA reads TGTGCCAGCAGCGTAGGGCCAAAGAGCACAGATACGCAGTATTTT. Its protein is CASSVGPKSTDTQYF.

The sample holds a few counts of this clonotype. J is TRBJ1-2 and V is TRBV6-2 or TRBV6-3; unclear D gene. The germline V gene has CDR1 MNHEY and CDR2 SVGEGT. Between the trimmed V and J ends, which lost 5 bases and 7 bases, there was a span of 8 bases. This CDR3 comprises 11 residues. The CDR3 region has the DNA TGTGCCAGCAGTCATAGTTTTGGCTACACCTTC. This sequence encodes CASSHSFGYTF.

CDR3: CASSERLGRTYEQYF. In DNA, the CDR3 is TGTGCCAGCAGTGAACGATTGGGCAGGACCTACGAGCAGTACTTC. The V call is TRBV6-1, the J call TRBJ2-7, with D hard to call. V lost 2 bases and J lost 2, with 13 bases in between. The CDR3 covers 15 residues. CDR1 is MNHNS, CDR2 SASEGT, per germline.

The rearrangement joins TRBV27 to TRBJ2-1, with 14 positions matching TRBD2. The CDR3 extends over 17 amino acids. The junction had 3 bases not matched to a gene; V was cut back by 0 bases and J by 5 bases. Germline loops: CDR1 MNHEY, CDR2 SMNVEV (reference sequence). The CDR3 here is CASSLSGLAGAHNEQFF. The CDR3 coding sequence is TGTGCCAGCAGTTTATCGGGACTAGCGGGGGCCCACAATGAGCAGTTCTTC.

In nucleotides, the CDR3 is TGCAGTGCTAGAGACCGCCAGGGGAACTCCTACGAGCAGTACTTC. Translation: CSARDRQGNSYEQYF. The rearrangement joins TRBV20-1 to TRBJ2-7; D may be TRBD1 (6 bases). Trimming shortened V by 0 bases and J by 0 bases, and 12 bases separated the two germline ends. The CDR3 runs to 15 residues. Germline assignment: CDR1 DFQATT and CDR2 SNEGSKA (reference sequence).

The V call is TRBV20-1, the J call TRBJ2-7, with TRBD2 matching over 8 bases. Per germline, CDR1 DFQATT and CDR2 SNEGSKA (reference sequence). Losses at the gene ends were 3 bases for V and 0 bases for J; bases not matched to a gene: 7. This CDR3 region has 15 residues. The CDR3 loop reads CSASPLAGSSYEQYF. The CDR3 DNA is TGCAGTGCTAGCCCCTTAGCGGGGAGCTCCTACGAGCAGTACTTC.